The entry below describes one T cell receptor (beta chain). The CDR3 contains 13 residues. V lost 1 base, J lost 7 bases, and 10 bases lay in between. Germline CDR1 and CDR2: SGHTA and FQGNSA. Following autologous stem cell transplantation, relapse occurred in every patient, and exposure to brentuximab vedotin varied. This specimen comes from a study of PD-1 blockade in classical Hodgkin lymphoma. Some clones are missing from TCRdb's copy, which holds only in-frame ones; the method was immunoSEQ multiplex PCR. In the table there are 15,000 or so clones, approximately 64% of which are singletons. This sample comprised peripheral blood mononuclear cells (PBMCs), obtained before the second cycle of nivolumab. The receptor was isolated from a human donor with classical Hodgkin lymphoma. The genes are TRBV7-2 and TRBJ1-1; no reliable D call. CDR3 amino acids: CASSLGRRYEAFF. CDR3 bases: TGTGCCAGCAGCTTAGGTCGCAGGTATGAAGCTTTCTTT.